This is a list of T cell receptor beta chains from one sample in a study of blood T cell repertoires in COVID-19. Produced via immunoSEQ multiplex PCR; TCRdb's table is partial and in-frame only. The table has fewer than 200,000 clones, about four fifths seen once. Sequencing input: PBMCs or T cells enriched from blood (not recorded which). Every receptor here comes from a woman in her 50s in a cohort exposed to, infected with or recovered from COVID-19 (not recorded which). The CDR3 runs from the conserved cysteine through the conserved F or W. The D gene is left open where the match is weak. Rows may omit the clone size; those that give it use once, few, many or a size class.

V gene,D gene,clone size,J gene,CDR3 DNA,CDR3 protein
TRBV7-2,TRBD2,-,TRBJ2-7,TGTGCCAGCAGCTTGGAAACGGGAGGGATTTCCTACGAGCAGTACTTC,CASSLETGGISYEQYF
TRBV4-3,-,-,TRBJ2-7,TGCGCCAGCAGCCTAGCGGGACAGGGCTACGAGCAGTACTTC,CASSLAGQGYEQYF
TRBV13,TRBD1,once,TRBJ1-2,TGTGCCAGCAGCTTAGCGGACAGGGACTATGGCTACACCTTC,CASSLADRDYGYTF
TRBV19,TRBD1,few,TRBJ1-1,TGTGCCAGTAGTAAGGACAGGGGGCGGACTGAAGCTTTCTTT,CASSKDRGRTEAFF
TRBV7-2,-,-,TRBJ1-6,TGTGCCAGCAGCTTAGGTTCCGGGATTAATTCACCCCTCCACTTT,CASSLGSGINSPLHF
TRBV7-9,-,-,TRBJ1-4,TGTGCCAGCAGCTTAGCCTCGCAGGCCGCGTATGAAAAACTGTTTTTT,CASSLASQAAYEKLFF
TRBV28,TRBD1,-,TRBJ1-5,TGTGCCAGCAGCAGGCCCACAGGGGGTTATTCGGGCAATCAGCCCCAGCATTTT,CASSRPTGGYSGNQPQHF
TRBV6-4,-,-,TRBJ1-2,TGTGCCAGCAGTGAGGACAGTTCTTACAGCTATGGCTACACCTTC,CASSEDSSYSYGYTF
TRBV2,-,-,TRBJ2-7,TGTGCCAGCAGTGGCCCCCTTTCCCTGCGGGAGCAGTACTTC,CASSGPLSLREQYF
TRBV2,-,-,TRBJ2-5,TGTGCCAGCAGTGTCCGGGAAGAGACCCAGTACTTC,CASSVREETQYF
TRBV7-2,TRBD2,-,TRBJ2-3,TGTGCCAGCAGCTTAGCGGTAGCGGGGTGGGCAGATACGCAGTATTTT,CASSLAVAGWADTQYF
TRBV18,-,-,TRBJ1-2,TGTGCCAGCTCACCCACCCCGGGGATCACGTTTGGCTACACCTTC,CASSPTPGITFGYTF
TRBV9,TRBD1,-,TRBJ1-1,TGTGCCAGCAGCCCGCGAAGTCAACCGGGACAGAGAAACACTGAAGCTTTCTTT,CASSPRSQPGQRNTEAFF
TRBV28,TRBD1,-,TRBJ2-7,TGTGCCAGCACCGGGACAGGGGGCGGGCAGGGATCCTACGAGCAGTACTTC,CASTGTGGGQGSYEQYF
TRBV3-1/TRBV3-2,-,-,TRBJ1-3,TGTGCCAGCAGCCAAATAACCGACGGAGCACTCGGAAACACCATATATTTT,CASSQITDGALGNTIYF
TRBV7-2,-,once,TRBJ2-7,TGTGCCAGCAGCTTACAGGCAACCTACGAGCAGTACTTC,CASSLQATYEQYF
TRBV13,-,-,TRBJ2-1,TGTGCCAGCAGCTTTCCGGGGGTTCGGGGCAATGAGCAGTTCTTC,CASSFPGVRGNEQFF
TRBV19,TRBD2,-,TRBJ2-3,TGTGCCAGTAGTTCGAGGACTAGCGGGAGTTTTGCAGATACGCAGTATTTT,CASSSRTSGSFADTQYF
TRBV19,-,few,TRBJ1-2,TGTGCCAGTGTCAGGGAGGTCGGCTATGGCTACACCTTC,CASVREVGYGYTF
TRBV7-8,TRBD1,-,TRBJ1-2,TGTGCCAGCAGCCCCAGGGGCTCGACAGGGGCCAAAGCTAACTATGGCTACACCTTC,CASSPRGSTGAKANYGYTF
TRBV2,TRBD1,-,TRBJ1-2,TGTGCCAGCAGCCAACTCAGGGGGGATGGCTACACCTTC,CASSQLRGDGYTF
TRBV5-1,-,few,TRBJ2-3,TGCGCCAGCAGCTTGGCTGGCCAGTTTGGAGATACGCAGTATTTT,CASSLAGQFGDTQYF
TRBV25-1,-,once,TRBJ2-2,TGTGCCAGCAGTGAGGGCGAAACAGGGTGGGGCGGGGAGCTGTTTTTT,CASSEGETGWGGELFF
TRBV5-4,-,-,TRBJ2-7,TGTGCCAGCAGCTGGGGCGCAGGACCCGAGCAGTACTTC,CASSWGAGPEQYF
TRBV29-1,TRBD1,-,TRBJ1-2,TGCAGCGTTGACCGCGACAGGGCCGATGGCTACACCTTC,CSVDRDRADGYTF
TRBV28,TRBD1,-,TRBJ2-7,TGTGCCAGCAGGCTCCGGGACAGCCGAGGGGAGCAGTACTTC,CASRLRDSRGEQYF
TRBV28,-,-,TRBJ1-2,TGTGCCAGCAGTTCAGAAACGGCGGGCCGGGAGAACTATGACTACACCTTC,CASSSETAGRENYDYTF
TRBV21-1,-,-,TRBJ1-5,TGTGCCAGCCGATACCGGGACAGGGAGTCCAATCAGCCCCAGCATTTT,CASRYRDRESNQPQHF
TRBV5-4,-,-,TRBJ2-2,TGTGCCAGCAGGGAGGGCCTCACCGGGGAGCTGTTTTTT,CASREGLTGELFF
TRBV7-2,TRBD1,-,TRBJ1-4,TGTGCCAGCAGCCTCACATCACAGGGGGCTAATGAAAAACTGTTTTTT,CASSLTSQGANEKLFF
TRBV6-1,-,-,TRBJ1-5,TGTGCCAGCAGTGAAGGGGTACAGGGATATTCACACAATCAGCCCCAGCATTTT,CASSEGVQGYSHNQPQHF
TRBV5-1,TRBD1,-,TRBJ1-5,TGCGCCAGCAGCTTGGCGCCGACAGGGGGCAATCAGCCCCAGCATTTT,CASSLAPTGGNQPQHF
TRBV5-1,-,-,TRBJ1-6,TGCGCCAGCAGCTTGGTCGAGAAGAATTCACCCCTCCACTTT,CASSLVEKNSPLHF
TRBV5-6,TRBD1,-,TRBJ2-2,TGTGCCAGCAGCCTAGACAGGGGCGCCGGGGAGCTGTTTTTT,CASSLDRGAGELFF
TRBV27,-,-,TRBJ1-3,TGTGCCAGCAGTTTATCGCCCAGGGGAAACACCATATATTTT,CASSLSPRGNTIYF
TRBV27,TRBD1,once,TRBJ2-7,TGTGCCAGCAGTTTATCCCCGGGACAGACTTCCGAGCAGTACTTC,CASSLSPGQTSEQYF
TRBV25-1,-,-,TRBJ1-5,TGTGCCAGCAGTCCGAGGGTGGCAGGTCAGCCCCAGCATTTT,CASSPRVAGQPQHF
TRBV15,-,-,TRBJ1-1,TGTGCCACCAGCAGAGGTCGGGGTGGGAACACTGAAGCTTTCTTT,CATSRGRGGNTEAFF
TRBV13,TRBD1,-,TRBJ2-5,TGTGCCAGCAGCTTAAAACAGGGGGGCCAAGAGACCCAGTACTTC,CASSLKQGGQETQYF
TRBV6-1,TRBD2,-,TRBJ2-5,TGTGCCAGCAGTGGAACCGGGACTAGCGTTTTGTTGGAGACCCAGTACTTC,CASSGTGTSVLLETQYF
TRBV28,-,-,TRBJ2-2,TGTGCCAGCGAGAGGGGGGAGCTGTTTTTT,CASERGELFF
TRBV9,-,once,TRBJ2-1,TGTGCCAGCAGCGTAAATAACAGGGCCAATGAGCAGTTCTTC,CASSVNNRANEQFF
TRBV5-1,-,-,TRBJ2-5,TGCGCCAGCAGGCCGACAGGCCAAGAGACCCAGTACTTC,CASRPTGQETQYF
TRBV5-1,TRBD2,-,TRBJ2-3,TGCGCCAGCAACCCCTATGGCGGGGGGATCACAGATACGCAGTATTTT,CASNPYGGGITDTQYF
TRBV2,TRBD2,once,TRBJ2-3,TGTGCCAGCAGTATAGCGGGAGCAAGCACAGATACGCAGTATTTT,CASSIAGASTDTQYF
TRBV19,-,-,TRBJ1-5,TGTGCCAGTAGCGGACAGTATAGCAATCAGCCCCAGCATTTT,CASSGQYSNQPQHF
TRBV4-1,-,few,TRBJ2-2,TGCGCCAGCAGCCAAAGCGGGCCCGGGGAGCTGTTTTTT,CASSQSGPGELFF
TRBV7-6,TRBD1,-,TRBJ1-5,TGTGCCAGCGGAATCAACCGGGACAGTAATCAGCCCCAGCATTTT,CASGINRDSNQPQHF